These T cell receptor beta chains were read from a single sample in a study of cytotoxic CD8 clonotypes in ibrutinib-treated CLL. The method was immunoSEQ multiplex PCR; TCRdb's version includes in-frame clones alone and lacks a portion of them. Of 15,000 to 20,000 clones detected, about 61% appear once; the ten largest clones hold about 25%. Here the sequenced sample was PBMCs, taken after 12 months of ibrutinib treatment. These receptors originate from a human donor with chronic lymphocytic leukemia. The CDR3 runs from the conserved cysteine through the conserved F or W. Fields, in order: V gene, J gene, clone size, D gene, CDR3 protein, CDR3 DNA. The D gene is left open where the match is weak. The size field is filled for only some rows; it gives once, few, many or a size class.

>TRBV6-5|TRBJ2-2|few|TRBD2
CASSSGLAGNTGELFF
TGTGCCAGCAGTTCGGGACTAGCGGGAAACACCGGGGAGCTGTTTTTT
>TRBV7-2|TRBJ2-1|-|TRBD2
CASSPGLAGDEQFF
TGTGCCAGCAGCCCCGGACTAGCGGGAGATGAGCAGTTCTTC
>TRBV2|TRBJ1-1|-|-
CASSEAERMNTEAFF
TGTGCCAGCAGTGAAGCGGAACGGATGAACACTGAAGCTTTCTTT
>TRBV6-1|TRBJ1-5|-|TRBD1
CASSDPGGAVQPQHF
TGTGCCAGCAGTGACCCAGGGGGCGCGGTTCAGCCCCAGCATTTT
>TRBV29-1|TRBJ2-1|-|-
CSVERGLSSTYNEQFF
TGCAGCGTTGAAAGGGGACTCTCCTCGACTTACAATGAGCAGTTCTTC
>TRBV9|TRBJ2-3|-|-
CASSPPSTDTQYF
TGTGCCAGCAGCCCACCTAGCACAGATACGCAGTATTTT
>TRBV12-5|TRBJ2-2|-|-
CASGLWGAGRVSNTGELFF
TGTGCTAGTGGTTTGTGGGGGGCCGGAAGGGTGTCGAACACCGGGGAGCTGTTTTTT
>TRBV5-1|TRBJ2-3|-|-
CASSLGGLDGTDTQYF
TGCGCCAGCAGCTTGGGAGGGCTCGACGGCACAGATACGCAGTATTTT
>TRBV6-5|TRBJ2-1|-|-
CASSRAENSYNEQFF
TGTGCCAGCAGTCGAGCGGAAAACTCCTACAATGAGCAGTTCTTC
>TRBV5-1|TRBJ1-4|-|-
CASKQGRATNEKLFF
TGCGCCAGCAAACAGGGACGGGCAACTAATGAAAAACTGTTTTTT
>TRBV14|TRBJ2-5|-|-
CASSPHLTETQYF
TGTGCCAGCAGCCCCCACCTCACAGAGACCCAGTACTTC
>TRBV11-1|TRBJ2-2|-|-
CASSLGGVRFSGELFF
TGTGCCAGCAGCTTAGGAGGGGTACGGTTTTCCGGGGAGCTGTTTTTT
>TRBV28|TRBJ1-5|-|TRBD1
CASSSTGGNQPQHF
TGTGCCAGCAGTTCCACAGGGGGCAATCAGCCCCAGCATTTT
>TRBV7-3|TRBJ2-1|once|TRBD2
CASRSTASGHNEQFF
TGTGCCAGCAGGTCCACGGCTAGCGGGCACAATGAGCAGTTCTTC
>TRBV5-4|TRBJ2-1|-|TRBD2
CASSSVAGAYNEQFF
TGTGCCAGCAGCTCCGTCGCGGGGGCCTACAATGAGCAGTTCTTC
>TRBV9|TRBJ2-1|-|-
CASSVAGDNEQFF
TGTGCCAGCAGCGTAGCGGGGGACAATGAGCAGTTCTTC
>TRBV2|TRBJ1-2|once|-
CARAGLGASGYTF
TGTGCCCGAGCGGGTTTAGGGGCTAGTGGCTACACCTTC
>TRBV7-9|TRBJ2-3|-|-
CASSLAWQKSTDTQYF
TGTGCCAGCAGCTTAGCGTGGCAGAAGAGCACAGATACGCAGTATTTT
>TRBV5-6|TRBJ1-4|-|-
CASSFLAEAGVENEKLFF
TGTGCCAGCAGCTTCCTGGCAGAAGCCGGGGTAGAGAATGAAAAACTGTTTTTT
>TRBV28|TRBJ2-7|-|TRBD1
CASRRQGSSYEQYF
TGTGCCAGCAGAAGACAGGGGTCCTCCTACGAGCAGTACTTC
>TRBV7-9|TRBJ2-5|-|TRBD2
CASSSTWGSGGTWETQYF
TGTGCCAGCAGCTCGACCTGGGGTAGCGGGGGGACATGGGAGACCCAGTACTTC
>TRBV19|TRBJ1-1|-|TRBD1
CASSPGQGSEAFF
TGTGCCAGTTCGCCGGGACAGGGCTCTGAAGCTTTCTTT
>TRBV5-1|TRBJ2-5|-|TRBD1
CASSQGQGRETQYF
TGCGCCAGCAGCCAAGGACAGGGGAGGGAGACCCAGTACTTC
>TRBV7-9|TRBJ1-4|-|-
CASSSREKLFF
TGTGCCAGCAGCTCCAGAGAAAAACTGTTTTTT
>TRBV5-1|TRBJ1-4|-|-
CASSFGATNEKLFF
TGCGCCAGCAGCTTCGGGGCAACTAATGAAAAACTGTTTTTT
>TRBV6-5|TRBJ2-5|-|-
CASSSGLLQETQYF
TGTGCCAGCAGTTCGGGACTTCTACAAGAGACCCAGTACTTC
>TRBV28|TRBJ2-3|-|-
CASSFLSGTDTQYF
TGTGCCAGCAGTTTTCTATCCGGCACAGATACGCAGTATTTT
>TRBV19|TRBJ2-7|-|TRBD1
CASSNGQGSTYEQYF
TGTGCCAGTAGTAACGGACAGGGAAGTACCTACGAGCAGTACTTC
>TRBV7-9|TRBJ2-3|-|-
CASSQGGAGSGDTQYF
TGTGCCAGCAGCCAAGGAGGTGCGGGAAGTGGAGATACGCAGTATTTT
>TRBV29-1|TRBJ2-5|-|-
CSVDRGQGGEETQYF
TGCAGCGTTGATAGGGGGCAGGGGGGTGAAGAGACCCAGTACTTC
>TRBV10-1|TRBJ2-7|-|-
CASSDGRSVKQYF
TGCGCCAGCAGTGATGGCCGATCAGTCAAGCAGTACTTC
>TRBV28|TRBJ1-2|-|TRBD1
CASTPATGVYGYTF
TGTGCCAGCACCCCGGCCACAGGGGTCTATGGCTACACCTTC
>TRBV29-1|TRBJ2-7|few|-
CSVGGTREQYF
TGCAGCGTTGGGGGCACCCGCGAGCAGTACTTC
>TRBV7-3|TRBJ1-3|-|-
CASSPGPQYGTIYF
TGTGCCAGCAGCCCGGGACCGCAGTATGGTACCATATATTTT
>TRBV30|TRBJ1-4|-|-
CAWSVLGQGAEKLFF
TGTGCCTGGAGTGTACTAGGACAAGGGGCTGAAAAACTGTTTTTT
>TRBV2|TRBJ2-2|-|TRBD2
CASSETSAATGELFF
TGTGCCAGCAGCGAGACTAGCGCAGCCACCGGGGAGCTGTTTTTT
>TRBV6-5|TRBJ1-2|-|-
CASRRQGEGNYGYTF
TGTGCCAGCAGACGACAAGGGGAAGGGAACTATGGCTACACCTTC
>TRBV28|TRBJ1-3|-|-
CASRPLGSGNTIYF
TGTGCCAGCAGGCCACTCGGCTCTGGAAACACCATATATTTT
>TRBV19|TRBJ2-7|-|-
CASSMYRASSYEQYF
TGTGCCAGTAGTATGTACAGGGCAAGCTCCTACGAGCAGTACTTC
>TRBV11-3|TRBJ2-1|-|-
CASSPRHEQFF
TGTGCCAGCAGCCCCCGGCATGAGCAGTTCTTC